A selection of T cell receptor beta chains follows, all from one sample in a study of blood T cell repertoires in COVID-19. The data were produced by immunoSEQ multiplex PCR, yet TCRdb's version contains in-frame clones alone and is incomplete. The sample has fewer than 200,000 clones, approximately 80% seen once. Sequenced input: peripheral blood. These receptors originate from a woman aged 80 or over with acute or convalescent COVID-19. Both conserved end residues are part of each CDR3. A D gene is named only where the DNA matches it firmly. A clone size is listed for some rows: how often the clone was seen (once, few, many), or a class if it is expanded.

j_call v_call clone_size d_call cdr3_nt cdr3_aa
TRBJ2-1 TRBV6-2/TRBV6-3 . . TGTGCCAGCAGCCCACACGACGACAGCTACAATGAGCAGTTCTTC CASSPHDDSYNEQFF
TRBJ1-1 TRBV7-9 once . TGTGCCAGCAGCTGGGAGGGGGGTAAGAACACTGAAGCTTTCTTT CASSWEGGKNTEAFF
TRBJ1-2 TRBV29-1 . TRBD1 TGCAGCGTTGAGGCAGGGGGTTTTAACTATGGCTACACCTTC CSVEAGGFNYGYTF
TRBJ1-1 TRBV3-1/TRBV3-2 . . TGTGCCAGCAGCCAAGCGAGGGACACCCGACTCACTGAAGCTTTCTTT CASSQARDTRLTEAFF
TRBJ1-5 TRBV2 . TRBD1 TGTGCCAGCAGTGCGGGACAGGGCTTTCAGCCCCAGCATTTT CASSAGQGFQPQHF
TRBJ1-2 TRBV19 . . TGTGCCAGTACACTGGGCAGACCAGATGGCTACACCTTC CASTLGRPDGYTF
TRBJ2-5 TRBV7-9 . . TGTGCCAGCAGCTTAAATGGGGGCGGGGAGACCCAGTACTTC CASSLNGGGETQYF
TRBJ2-3 TRBV5-1 . . TGCGCCAGCGCCCGCGAAGGTAGCGGAGACACAGATACGCAGTATTTT CASAREGSGDTDTQYF
TRBJ2-1 TRBV7-9 . . TGTGCCAGCAGCCGTAATGAGCAGTTCTTC CASSRNEQFF
TRBJ2-7 TRBV7-8 . TRBD2 TGTGCCAGCAGCTTAGGGCTAGCGGACACCTACGAGCAGTACTTC CASSLGLADTYEQYF
TRBJ1-5 TRBV6-5 . . TGTGCCAGCCGGGGGATAAACAATCAGCCCCAGCATTTT CASRGINNQPQHF
TRBJ1-1 TRBV6-5 . . TGTGCCAGCAGTCTCTACCTAGACACTGAAGCTTTCTTT CASSLYLDTEAFF
TRBJ1-2 TRBV4-2 few . TGTGCCAGCAGCCAAGACGGCTATGGCTACACCTTC CASSQDGYGYTF
TRBJ2-7 TRBV7-9 . TRBD1 TGTGCCAGCAGCCCCGGACAGGGGGCAGTGGACGAGCAGTACTTC CASSPGQGAVDEQYF
TRBJ2-7 TRBV6-2/TRBV6-3 . TRBD1 TGTGCCAGCAGTCACACCCCGGGACAGACTCCAATGGGGGCCTACGAGCAGTACTTC CASSHTPGQTPMGAYEQYF
TRBJ1-1 TRBV30 . . TGTGCCTTACAAGTCCTTGAAGCTTTCTTT CALQVLEAFF
TRBJ1-1 TRBV6-5 . . TGTGCCAGCAGTTTTTTGGTTGGAGAAAAAGCTTTCTTT CASSFLVGEKAFF
TRBJ2-6 TRBV5-4 once TRBD1 TGTGCCAGCAGCCCTAGACTAAGAGGACAGGGGAGTGGGGCCAACGTCCTGACTTTC CASSPRLRGQGSGANVLTF
TRBJ1-6 TRBV6-1 few . TGTGCCAGCAGTGAAGGGACTTCCTCCGGTTCACCCCTCCACTTT CASSEGTSSGSPLHF
TRBJ1-5 TRBV5-1 . . TGCGCCAGCAGCTTAGGGGACTCCTTTAGCAATCAGCCCCAGCATTTT CASSLGDSFSNQPQHF
TRBJ2-1 TRBV5-1 . TRBD1 TGCGCCAGCAGCTTGGACAGGACAGGGCACAATGAGCAGTTCTTC CASSLDRTGHNEQFF
TRBJ2-7 TRBV7-8 . TRBD2 TGTGCCAGCAGCCGAGAGGGCACTAGCGGGGGGTACGAGCAGTACTTC CASSREGTSGGYEQYF
TRBJ2-5 TRBV5-1 . TRBD2 TGCGCCAGCAGCTCCTCGGGGGGACTAGCGGCCGGGCGGACCCAGGCCCAGTACTTC CASSSSGGLAAGRTQAQYF
TRBJ1-5 TRBV6-1 few TRBD1 TGTGCCAGCAGTGACCAGGGACAGGGGGCCAATCAGCCCCAGCATTTT CASSDQGQGANQPQHF
TRBJ1-6 TRBV2 . TRBD1 TGTGCCAGCAGTGAATCGTCAGGGGGGTATTCACCCCTCCACTTT CASSESSGGYSPLHF
TRBJ2-1 TRBV10-1 . TRBD2 TGCGCCAGCAGTGAGTCGAGGCTAGCGGGTCCCAATGAGCAGTTCTTC CASSESRLAGPNEQFF
TRBJ2-7 TRBV29-1 . TRBD1 TGCAGCGTTGATTCGTCAGGGGGCAACGAGCAGTACTTC CSVDSSGGNEQYF
TRBJ1-1 TRBV10-3 . . TGTGCCATCACCGACGACAGGTGGGCCACTGAAGCTTTCTTT CAITDDRWATEAFF
TRBJ2-3 TRBV7-8 once . TGTGCCAGCCGTTCCAGGTACACAGATACGCAGTATTTT CASRSRYTDTQYF
TRBJ1-1 TRBV19 . . TGTGCCAGTAGTACTTCCGCGGGCCGCACTGAAGCTTTCTTT CASSTSAGRTEAFF
TRBJ1-1 TRBV19 once . TGTGCCAGTAGCCCCCTACAGAAAAACACTGAAGCTTTCTTT CASSPLQKNTEAFF
TRBJ2-7 TRBV20-1 . . TGCAGTGCAGCAGGGACTTCTAAGCAGTACTTC CSAAGTSKQYF
TRBJ1-6 TRBV10-3 . . TGTGCCATCAGTGAGTCGGCAGGGAAGGGTGATAATTCACCCCTCCACTTT CAISESAGKGDNSPLHF
TRBJ1-1 TRBV6-5 . TRBD1 TGTGCCAGCAGTTACTTTGGACAGGGGAACACTGAAGCTTTCTTT CASSYFGQGNTEAFF
TRBJ2-1 TRBV13 . . TGTGCCAGCAGCTTACTTTATGAGCAGTTCTTC CASSLLYEQFF
TRBJ2-6 TRBV6-4 once . TGTGCCAGCAGTGACAGGCCGGGTGGTGCCTCTGGGGCCAACGTCCTGACTTTC CASSDRPGGASGANVLTF
TRBJ2-1 TRBV30 . . TGTGCCTGGAGTGTTATCGCGGTTCCTGAGCAGTTCTTC CAWSVIAVPEQFF
TRBJ2-2 TRBV10-1 . . TGCGCCAGCAACGAAACCCACCGACAGGCGCTTATGACGAACACCGGGGAGCTGTTTTTT CASNETHRQALMTNTGELFF
TRBJ2-7 TRBV19 . TRBD1 TGTGCCAGTAGTCCCGGGACAGGGGGATTCTACGAGCAGTACTTC CASSPGTGGFYEQYF
TRBJ2-2 TRBV10-1 . . TGCGCCAGCAGTGAGTCCCAGGGGGAGCTGTTTTTT CASSESQGELFF
TRBJ1-2 TRBV12-5 . . TGTGCTAGTGGTTCAACCGCGGGAGTCCACGACCATGGCTACACCTTC CASGSTAGVHDHGYTF
TRBJ1-1 TRBV19 . . TGTGCCAGTAGCCAACAGGCGAACACTGAAGCTTTCTTT CASSQQANTEAFF
TRBJ2-7 TRBV3-1/TRBV3-2 few . TGTGCCAGCAGCCTCCGGGACACCGGATCCTACGAGCAGTACTTC CASSLRDTGSYEQYF
TRBJ2-7 TRBV5-6 . . TGTGCCAGCAGCTTGATGACAGAACTCTACGAGCAGTACTTC CASSLMTELYEQYF
TRBJ1-2 TRBV24-1 . . TGTGCCACCAGTGGAGATGATGGCTACACCTTC CATSGDDGYTF